This T cell receptor (beta chain) emerged from a study of OX40 agonist ivuxolimab in advanced cancers. Study-level points and caveats: There were also nonresponders showing low normalized T-cell clonal expansion.

Repertoires were generated with immunoSEQ multiplex PCR, while TCRdb's copy carries only in-frame clones and drops some. The sample records about 56,000 clones, around 82% being singletons. The CDR3 contains 17 residues. V lost 5 bases, J lost 9 bases, and 14 bases stayed unmatched. The V gene's germline CDR1 is MDHEN and CDR2 SYDVKM. As regards this clone: Its antigen remains unknown.

The receptor's source is an adult with an advanced solid tumor such as melanoma, head and neck, liver or kidney cancer. The source was CD4+ or CD8+ T cells sorted from blood, collected in a trial of the OX40 agonist ivuxolimab. The chain is built from TRBV28 and TRBJ2-1; 12 bases are a match to TRBD2. This chain's CDR3 is CASSPQRLAGGPVEQFF. Here the CDR3 DNA reads TGTGCCAGCAGTCCGCAACGGCTAGCGGGAGGGCCTGTTGAGCAGTTCTTC.